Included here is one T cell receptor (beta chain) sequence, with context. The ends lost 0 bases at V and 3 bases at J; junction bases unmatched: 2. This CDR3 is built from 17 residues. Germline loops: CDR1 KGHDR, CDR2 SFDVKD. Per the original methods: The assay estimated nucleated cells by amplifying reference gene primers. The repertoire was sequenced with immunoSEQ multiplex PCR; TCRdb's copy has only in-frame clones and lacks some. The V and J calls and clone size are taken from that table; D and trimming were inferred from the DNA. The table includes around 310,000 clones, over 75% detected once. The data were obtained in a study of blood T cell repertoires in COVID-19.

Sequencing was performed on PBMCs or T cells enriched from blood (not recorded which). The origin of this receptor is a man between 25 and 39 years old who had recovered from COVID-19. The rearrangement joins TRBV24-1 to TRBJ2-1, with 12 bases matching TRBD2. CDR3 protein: CATSDLMTSGGYNEQFF. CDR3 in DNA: TGTGCCACCAGTGATTTGATGACTAGCGGGGGCTACAATGAGCAGTTCTTC.